What follows are 22 T cell receptor beta chains derived from one specimen sequenced in a study of T cell repertoires in cytomegalovirus infection. MiXCR was run by TCRdb on the reads, yielding one entry per CDR3 protein. Of some 900,000 distinct CDR3 sequences listed, 30% to 35% are singletons. No antigens are known for them. The sequences come from cultured CD8+ T cells from PBMCs, collected from culture after CMV antigen stimulation. These receptors all come from a human donor in good health (CMV status not recorded). Some clones in this sample may be carry-over from other donors' samples.

V and J are TRBV7-4 and TRBJ2-1, with D perhaps TRBD1 (6 bases). Trimming shortened V by 5 bases and J by 7 bases, and 15 bases separated the two germline ends. The length of the CDR3 is 14 residues. Germline values: CDR1 SGHVT, CDR2 SQSDAQ. CDR3 DNA sequence: TGTGCCAGCAGCCCCGAGGGGGTCGAGAATGAGCAGTTCTTC. This encodes CASSPEGVENEQFF.

On this clonotype: Since no conserved phenylalanine or tryptophan closes the CDR3, a read error is the likely cause. The chain combines TRBV10-3 with TRBJ2-7; D not resolved. Germline loops: CDR1 ENHRY, CDR2 SYGVKD. Between the trimmed V and J ends, which lost 2 bases and 0 bases, there was a span of 11 bases. The CDR3 sequence is 15 residues long. The DNA of the CDR3 is TGTGCCATCAGTGAGCGGGTCGGTAGCTCCTACGAGCAGTACATC. Protein product: CAISERVGSSYEQYI.

Only a few counts were recorded for this clonotype. The rearrangement uses TRBV6-5 and TRBJ2-4, with D tentatively TRBD1 (6 bases). Germline-derived CDR1 and CDR2 are MNHEY and SVGAGI. Trimming stripped 4 bases from V and 13 bases from J, with 17 bases between. This CDR3 comprises 13 residues. CDR3 DNA sequence: TGTGCCAGCAGTTCTACCCCCAGGACAGAACAGTACTTC. As protein: CASSSTPRTEQYF.

The chain couples TRBV6-2 or TRBV6-3 to TRBJ2-7; 7 bases align to TRBD1. The CDR3 is 14 amino acids. Per the germline V gene, CDR1 is MNHEY and CDR2 is SVGEGT. V lost 11 bases to trimming and J lost 3 bases; unmatched junction nucleotides: 13. Written as DNA, the CDR3 is TGTGCCGCGCTCGACAGGGTTGATAGCTACGAGCAGTACTTC. It is translated as CAALDRVDSYEQYF.

Remarks on this clonotype: At one boundary the junction diverges from the germline segment, which might be a read error. The chain employs TRBV6-6 and TRBJ2-4, with 8 bases fitting TRBD1. Per germline, CDR1 MNHNY and CDR2 SVGAGI (reference sequence). The CDR3 has 16 residues. CDR3 DNA sequence: TGTGTCAGCAGTGCCTACGCGGACAGGGTGGGAAACATTCAGTACTTC. Its translation: CVSSAYADRVGNIQYF.

This chain connects TRBV3-1 to TRBJ2-1, with TRBD2 matching over 7 bases. Unmatched junction bases numbered 5, after V lost 1 base and J lost 8 bases. Germline V gene sequence: CDR1 LGHDT, CDR2 YNNKEL (reference sequence). The CDR3 runs to 14 residues. In DNA form, the CDR3 reads TGTGCCAGCAGCCAAGCTGGACTAGAAGATGAGCAGTTCTTC. This gives the protein CASSQAGLEDEQFF.

This clonotype was seen a handful of times. This rearrangement joins TRBV6-2 or TRBV6-3 to TRBJ1-5; no clear D gene. The germline V gene encodes CDR1 MNHEY and CDR2 SVGEGT. CDR3 length: 16 amino acids. V was clipped by 0 bases and J by 6 bases, with 15 bases between them. The chain's CDR3 is CASSYSGRGGSQPQHF. Here the CDR3 DNA reads TGTGCCAGCAGTTACTCGGGCCGTGGTGGGAGTCAGCCCCAGCATTTT.

In its sample, this clonotype was seen a few times. The rearrangement links TRBV4-1 to TRBJ1-1; no definite D call. CDR3 length equals 15 residues. Germline V lookup: CDR1 MGHRA, CDR2 YSYEKL. V lost 1 base and J 6 bases, leaving 15 bases between the germline ends. DNA for the CDR3: TGCGCCAGCAGCCAAGGGTCGGGCCCTTGGGCTGAAGCTTTCTTT. Its translation is CASSQGSGPWAEAFF.

This clonotype occurred a few times. V gene TRBV7-6 combines with J gene TRBJ1-2, with D perhaps matching TRBD1 (5 bases). The CDR3 runs to 16 residues. CDR1 and CDR2 (germline): SGHVS, FNYEAQ. The V and J ends lost 5 bases and 1 base respectively, with 17 bases between them. CDR3 DNA sequence: TGTGCCAGCAGCCCCCGCGGGGGGGTCCTTAACTATGGCTACACCTTC. Amino acid sequence: CASSPRGGVLNYGYTF.

The chain couples TRBV10-3 to TRBJ2-7, with 9 nucleotides matching TRBD2. Trimming removed 7 bases from V and 0 bases from J; junction bases left unmatched: 4. Germline CDR1 and CDR2: ENHRY and SYGVKD. CDR3 size: 14 residues. Here the CDR3 reads CAITAGGRSYEQYF. The CDR3 bases are TGTGCCATCACAGCGGGGGGCCGCTCCTACGAGCAGTACTTC.

This chain joins TRBV7-9 and TRBJ1-2, with 7 bases that match TRBD1. The CDR3 has 17 residues. Germline V gene sequence: CDR1 SEHNR, CDR2 FQNEAQ (reference sequence). The V and J ends lost 0 bases and 5 bases, in that order; junction bases with no gene match: 12. The chain's CDR3 is CASSLAVATGNVYGYTF. The CDR3 DNA is TGTGCCAGCAGCTTAGCAGTAGCGACAGGGAATGTGTATGGCTACACCTTC.

V is TRBV5-1 and J is TRBJ2-7, with TRBD2 identical over 9 bases. Germline V gives CDR1 SGHRS, CDR2 YFSETQ. This CDR3 has 15 amino acids. V lost 0 bases, J lost 3 bases, and 4 bases stayed unmatched. As DNA, the CDR3 is TGCGCCAGCAGCTTGGGGATTAGCGGGGGCTACGAGCAGTACGTC. Amino acid sequence: CASSLGISGGYEQYV.

This clonotype was recorded at least ten times. This chain connects TRBV7-2 to TRBJ2-1; 11 bases line up with TRBD1. CDR3 length equals 15 residues. Trimming cost V 5 bases and J 10 bases; bases outside gene matches: 10. From germline, CDR1 is SGHTA and CDR2 FQGNSA. The CDR3 loop reads CASSLGTGGLGEQFF. The CDR3 region has the DNA TGTGCCAGCAGCCTCGGGACAGGGGGGCTTGGGGAGCAGTTCTTC.

This clonotype was detected ten times or more. The J gene is TRBJ1-1, the V gene TRBV7-2, with no clear D. V was clipped by 1 base and J by 0 bases, with 18 bases between them. Germline lookup yields CDR1 SGHTA and CDR2 FQGNSA. This CDR3 has 18 residues. Written as DNA, the CDR3 is TGTGCCAGCAGCTTAGGAGGAGGAAGGTCCTCCATGAACACTGAAGCTTTCTTT. Translated, it gives CASSLGGGRSSMNTEAFF.

This clonotype was seen repeatedly, ten times or more. This sequence joins TRBV7-9 and TRBJ1-1; perhaps TRBD1 as D (6 bases). Germline V gene sequence: CDR1 SEHNR, CDR2 FQNEAQ (reference sequence). The V end was cut by 1 base, the J end by 4 bases, with 10 bases between. The CDR3 is 14 residues long. Here the CDR3 DNA reads TGTGCCAGCAGCTTAGTGCAGGGGCGCACTGAAGCTTTCTTT. Its protein is CASSLVQGRTEAFF.

This clonotype has a count of ten or more. The chain is built from TRBV7-9 and TRBJ2-7; 8 bases align to TRBD1. The CDR3 sequence is 14 residues long. In germline, CDR1 is SEHNR, CDR2 FQNEAQ (reference sequence). Trimming at V came to 4 bases and at J to 3 bases, leaving 5 bases not matched to a gene. CDR3 sequence: CASSSWTGNYEQYF. CDR3 nucleotides: TGTGCCAGCAGCTCTTGGACAGGGAACTACGAGCAGTACTTC.

The V gene is TRBV29-1, the J gene TRBJ2-1, with 10 bases matching TRBD1. The V gene end was trimmed by 8 bases and the J gene end by 6 bases; junction bases not matched to a gene: 4. Germline V gene data show CDR1 as SQVTM and CDR2 as ANQGSEA. The CDR3 totals 12 residues. The CDR3 DNA sequence: TGCAGCCTCTGGACAGGGGGCAATGAGCAGTTCTTC. Amino acids: CSLWTGGNEQFF.

The chain couples TRBV20-1 to TRBJ1-4; D remains unclear. The CDR3 spans 15 residues. Per germline, CDR1 DFQATT and CDR2 SNEGSKA (reference sequence). Trimming shortened V by 3 bases and J by 0 bases, and 11 bases separated the two germline ends. DNA for the CDR3: TGCAGTGCTAGCGGTGGTGTTGCAACTAATGAAAAACTGTTTTTT. It codes for CSASGGVATNEKLFF.

Many counts were recorded for this clonotype. V is TRBV7-9 and J is TRBJ2-2; 10 bases map to TRBD2. V shed 4 bases, J shed 4 bases, and the junction held 9 bases outside the gene matches. The CDR3 is 17 amino acids. Germline V gene sequence: CDR1 SEHNR, CDR2 FQNEAQ (reference sequence). The CDR3 is CASSYPRAGGFTGELFF. Here the CDR3 DNA reads TGTGCCAGCAGCTACCCCCGAGCGGGGGGGTTCACCGGGGAGCTGTTTTTT.

The rearrangement uses TRBV27 and TRBJ2-7; D remains ambiguous. Germline V gene sequence: CDR1 MNHEY, CDR2 SMNVEV (reference sequence). V dropped 2 bases and J dropped 0 bases, with 14 bases sitting between them. The CDR3 spans 16 residues. This chain's CDR3 is CASSLAVETASYEQYV. The CDR3 coding sequence is TGTGCCAGCAGTTTAGCCGTAGAGACGGCCTCCTACGAGCAGTACGTC.

This clonotype was recorded at least ten times. The V and J genes are TRBV19 and TRBJ2-5, with D uncertain. Germline CDR1 is LNHDA and CDR2 is SQIVND (reference sequence). This CDR3 comprises 13 residues. Trimming removed 4 bases from V and 0 bases from J, with 6 bases in between. The CDR3 is CASSRSYQETQYF. DNA for the CDR3: TGTGCCAGTAGTAGGAGTTACCAAGAGACCCAGTACTTC.

This chain links TRBV15 with TRBJ1-6; 8 nucleotides align to TRBD1. V lost 5 bases, J lost 8 bases, and 2 bases stayed unmatched. Germline CDR1 reads LNHNV; CDR2 reads YYDKDF (reference sequence). The length of the CDR3 is 13 residues. The CDR3 protein is CATSVDRDSPLHF. DNA of the CDR3: TGTGCCACCAGCGTGGACAGGGATTCACCCCTCCACTTT.